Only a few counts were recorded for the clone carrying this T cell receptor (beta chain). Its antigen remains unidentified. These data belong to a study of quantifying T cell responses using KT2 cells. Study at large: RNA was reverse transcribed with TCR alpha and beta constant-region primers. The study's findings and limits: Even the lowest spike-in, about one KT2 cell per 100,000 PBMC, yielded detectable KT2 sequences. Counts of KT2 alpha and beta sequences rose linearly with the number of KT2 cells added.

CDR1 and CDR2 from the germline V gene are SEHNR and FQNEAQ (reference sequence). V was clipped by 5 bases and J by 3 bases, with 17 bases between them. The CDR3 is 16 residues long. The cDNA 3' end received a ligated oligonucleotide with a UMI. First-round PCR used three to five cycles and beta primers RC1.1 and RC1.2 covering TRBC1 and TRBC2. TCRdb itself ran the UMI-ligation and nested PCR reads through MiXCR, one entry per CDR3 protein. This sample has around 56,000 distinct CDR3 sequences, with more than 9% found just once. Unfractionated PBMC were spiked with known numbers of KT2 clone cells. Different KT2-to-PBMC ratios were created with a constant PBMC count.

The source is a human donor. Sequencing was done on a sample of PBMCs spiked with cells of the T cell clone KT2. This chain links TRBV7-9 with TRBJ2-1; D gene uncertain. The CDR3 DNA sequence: TGTGCCAGCAGCCATTATGCCGTCGCCTTCTACAATGAGCAGTTCTTC. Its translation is CASSHYAVAFYNEQFF.